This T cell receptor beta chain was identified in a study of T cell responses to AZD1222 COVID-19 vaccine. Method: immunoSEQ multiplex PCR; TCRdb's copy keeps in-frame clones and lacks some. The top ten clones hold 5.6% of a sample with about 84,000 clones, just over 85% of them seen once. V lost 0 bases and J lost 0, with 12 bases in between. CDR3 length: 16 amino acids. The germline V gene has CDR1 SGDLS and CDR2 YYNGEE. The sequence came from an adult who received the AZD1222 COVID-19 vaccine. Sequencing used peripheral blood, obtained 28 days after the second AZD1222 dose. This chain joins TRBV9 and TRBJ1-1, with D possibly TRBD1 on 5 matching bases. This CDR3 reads CASSVGGVDMNTEAFF. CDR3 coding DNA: TGTGCCAGCAGCGTAGGAGGGGTTGACATGAACACTGAAGCTTTCTTT.